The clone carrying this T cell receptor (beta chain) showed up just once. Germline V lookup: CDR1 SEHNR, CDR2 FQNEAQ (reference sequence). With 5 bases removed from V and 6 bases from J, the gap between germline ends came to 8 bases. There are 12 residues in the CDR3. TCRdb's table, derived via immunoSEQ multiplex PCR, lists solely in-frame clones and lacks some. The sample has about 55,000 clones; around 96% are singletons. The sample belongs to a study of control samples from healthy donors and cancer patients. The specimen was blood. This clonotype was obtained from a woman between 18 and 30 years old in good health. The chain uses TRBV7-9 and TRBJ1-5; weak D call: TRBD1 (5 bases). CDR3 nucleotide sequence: TGTGCCAGCAGCCTAGGGGTTCAGCCCCAGCATTTT. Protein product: CASSLGVQPQHF.